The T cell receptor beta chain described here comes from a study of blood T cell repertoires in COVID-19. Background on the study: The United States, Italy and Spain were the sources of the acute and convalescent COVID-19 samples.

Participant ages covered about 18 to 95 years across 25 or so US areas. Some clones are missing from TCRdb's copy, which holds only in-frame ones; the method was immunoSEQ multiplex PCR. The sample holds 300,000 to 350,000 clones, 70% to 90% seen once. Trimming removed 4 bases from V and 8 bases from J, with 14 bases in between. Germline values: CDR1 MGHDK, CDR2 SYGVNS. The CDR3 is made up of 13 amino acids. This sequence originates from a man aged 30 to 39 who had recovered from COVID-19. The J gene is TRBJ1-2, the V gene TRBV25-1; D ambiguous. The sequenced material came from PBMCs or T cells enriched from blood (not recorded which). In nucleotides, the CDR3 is TGTGCCAGCAGTGCCCCGGGATTTGGGGGCTACACCTTC. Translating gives CASSAPGFGGYTF.